One sample yielded the 27 T cell receptor beta chains listed below, sequenced in a study of blood T cells in healthy people across ages. Through a sample-barcoded 5' primer and a J-beta primer mix, a second PCR was run for roughly 6 to 11 cycles. TCRdb re-derived calls from the 5' RACE reads in MiXCR, one entry per CDR3 protein. The data contain about 620,000 distinct CDR3 sequences, roughly 21% of them singletons. Sequences were obtained from blood. Every receptor here comes from a man aged 65 to 85 in good health.

This clonotype was seen at least ten times. The V and J genes are TRBV6-2 or TRBV6-3 and TRBJ2-1; 9 bases align to TRBD1. The CDR3 spans 15 residues. Germline V gives CDR1 MNHEY, CDR2 SVGEGT. V shed 3 bases and J 4 bases; nucleotides not matched to a gene: 4. CDR3 bases: TGTGCCAGCAGTTATGGGGACAGGGAATACAATGAGCAGTTCTTC. The encoded protein is CASSYGDREYNEQFF.

This clonotype was seen a few times. V usage is TRBV20-1 and J usage is TRBJ2-1, with 8 bases that match TRBD1. Near its end, the DNA agrees better with TRBJ2-5, so the J call may be wrong. The CDR3 extends over 12 amino acids. Germline V gives CDR1 DFQATT, CDR2 SNEGSKA (reference sequence). CDR3 sequence: CSAAGGRETQYF. CDR3 sequence (DNA): TGCAGTGCGGCAGGGGGCCGGGAGACCCAGTACTTC.

The chain carries TRBV12-3 or TRBV12-4 and TRBJ2-2, with D maybe TRBD2 (6 bases). The ends were cut back, 2 bases at V and 7 bases at J, with 8 bases in the middle. The CDR3 has 13 amino acids. CDR3 nucleotides: TGTGCCAGCAGTTTACTAGCGCGCGGGGAGCTGTTTTTT. Translation gives CASSLLARGELFF.

V gene TRBV7-9 combines with J gene TRBJ1-4; D gene ambiguous. The germline V gene encodes CDR1 SEHNR and CDR2 FQNEAQ (reference sequence). CDR3 length: 14 amino acids. Trimming cost V 5 bases and J 8 bases, with 15 bases left between them. The CDR3 DNA follows: TGTGCCAGCAGCCTCCGGGCCTCGGGAGAAAAACTGTTTTTT. It translates to CASSLRASGEKLFF.

This clonotype has only a few counts. The V call is TRBV25-1, the J call TRBJ1-4; the match to TRBD1 covers 10 bases. There are 15 residues in the CDR3. After removal of 4 bases from V and 7 bases from J, the junction contained 6 bases not matched to a gene. CDR1 is MGHDK and CDR2 is SYGVNS in the germline V gene. The CDR3 DNA sequence: TGTGCCAGCAGTGTCGACAGGGGGCGCAGTGAAAAACTGTTTTTT. This codes for CASSVDRGRSEKLFF. The full variable domain, its missing parts supplied by reference TRBV25-1 and TRBJ1-4, is EADIYQTPRYLVIGTGKKITLECSQTMGHDKMYWYQQDPGMELHLIHYSYGVNSTEKGDLSSESTVSRIRTEHFPLTLESARPSHTSQYLCASSVDRGRSEKLFFGSGTQLSVL.

The table lists this clonotype with a few counts. The J gene is TRBJ1-2, the V gene TRBV6-5; unclear D gene. Per the germline V gene, CDR1 is MNHEY and CDR2 is SVGAGI. V was clipped by 0 bases and J by 8 bases, with 13 bases between them. This CDR3 is built from 14 residues. The CDR3 DNA reads as TGTGCCAGCAGTTACTCGTCCGTGACAAACGGCTACACCTTC. Encoded protein: CASSYSSVTNGYTF.

This clonotype was observed a handful of times. The rearrangement links TRBV11-2 to TRBJ2-2; 11 nucleotides match TRBD1. Germline CDR1 SGHAT, CDR2 FQNNGV. The CDR3 contains 17 residues. The J segment lost 5 bases and the V segment lost 5 bases, leaving 10 bases of the junction unmatched. The CDR3 is CASSRLLDRGRTGELFF. The DNA of the CDR3 is TGTGCCAGCAGCCGATTACTGGACAGGGGGCGAACCGGGGAGCTGTTTTTT.

The sample holds many counts of this clonotype. The rearrangement uses TRBV5-1 and TRBJ1-2; no clear D gene. The CDR3 runs 11 residues. Germline CDR1 and CDR2: SGHRS and YFSETQ. V gave up 7 bases and J gave up 1 base, with 5 bases separating them. The CDR3 region is CASGNNYGYTF. The DNA of the CDR3 is TGCGCCAGCGGGAATAACTATGGCTACACCTTC.

This clonotype turned up a few times. The chain couples TRBV5-1 to TRBJ1-4, with D perhaps matching TRBD1 (6 bases). CDR3 size: 14 residues. Trimming pared 5 bases from V and 8 bases from J, leaving 16 bases between. CDR1 is SGHRS, CDR2 YFSETQ, per germline. The CDR3 here is CASSPHRDNEKLFF. For the CDR3, the DNA is TGCGCCAGCAGTCCGCACAGGGACAACGAAAAACTGTTTTTT.

The chain is built from TRBV7-2 and TRBJ1-2, with D possibly matching TRBD1 (6 bases). CDR1 SGHTA and CDR2 FQGNSA come from the germline V gene. The V gene lost 5 bases and the J gene lost 3 bases, with 10 bases spanning the gap. The CDR3 length is 13 residues. The CDR3 here is CASSAGQYYGYTF. The DNA for the CDR3 is TGTGCCAGCAGCGCCGGACAGTACTATGGCTACACCTTC.

V usage is TRBV14 and J usage is TRBJ2-1; 8 nucleotides align to TRBD2. CDR3 length equals 19 residues. Germline V gene data show CDR1 as SGHDN and CDR2 as FVKESK. Trimming removed 2 bases from V and 2 bases from J; junction bases left unmatched: 14. The CDR3 here is CASSQMGSGSDLPYNEQFF. In nucleotides, the CDR3 is TGTGCCAGCAGCCAAATGGGGAGCGGGAGCGACCTCCCCTACAATGAGCAGTTCTTC.

This clonotype was seen more than once but under ten times. This chain connects TRBV28 to TRBJ2-1, with D tentatively TRBD1 (6 bases). The DNA matches TRBJ2-7 better at its end, which makes the J call doubtful. Germline-derived CDR1 and CDR2 are MDHEN and SYDVKM. The CDR3 contains 13 residues. The DNA of the CDR3 is TGTGCCAGCACCCCCCTAGGGGGCTACGAGCAGTACTTC. Amino acids: CASTPLGGYEQYF.

The J gene is TRBJ2-5, the V gene TRBV20-1; TRBD1 or TRBD2 may be the D gene (5 bases each). The end of the DNA aligns better with TRBJ2-7, so the J call may be wrong. This CDR3 spans 12 amino acids. CDR1 DFQATT and CDR2 SNEGSKA come from the germline V gene (reference sequence). The CDR3 DNA sequence: TGCAGTGCTAGCGGGACCCTCTACGAGCAGTACTTC. Its translation is CSASGTLYEQYF.

The chain is built from TRBV20-1 and TRBJ2-3; D possibly uses TRBD1 or TRBD2 (5 bases each). The CDR3 runs to 14 residues. Trimming removed 0 bases from V and 6 bases from J, with 13 bases in between. The V gene's germline CDR1 is DFQATT and CDR2 SNEGSKA (reference sequence). As DNA, the CDR3 is TGCAGTGCTAGAGATGGGGGAGAGGCCGATACGCAGTATTTT. It codes for CSARDGGEADTQYF.

This clonotype was detected only a few times. The J gene is TRBJ1-2, the V gene TRBV11-2; D is ambiguous. The V gene lost 1 base and the J gene lost 7 bases, with 13 bases spanning the gap. The CDR3 sequence is 14 residues long. CDR1 is SGHAT and CDR2 is FQNNGV in the germline V gene. CDR3 coding DNA: TGTGCCAGCAGCTTAGGAGTTGCGGCAGCTGGCTACACCTTC. Residues: CASSLGVAAAGYTF.

In this sample, this clonotype turned up a few times. The chain recombines TRBV6-5 with TRBJ2-4, with D possibly TRBD1 on 6 matching bases. Per germline, CDR1 MNHEY and CDR2 SVGAGI. V was cut by 0 bases and J by 7 bases, with 10 bases left in between. The CDR3 has 14 residues. The CDR3 DNA sequence: TGTGCCAGCAGTTACTCATCGCAGGGGAACATTCAGTACTTC. Protein: CASSYSSQGNIQYF.

This clonotype was recorded a few times. The chain links TRBV2 to TRBJ1-4, with TRBD1 matching 7 bases. This CDR3 spans 14 amino acids. The ends lost 7 bases at V and 6 bases at J; junction bases unmatched: 8. The germline V gene has CDR1 SNHLY and CDR2 FYNNEI. The DNA of the CDR3 is TGTGCCAGCAATACAGGGGTAATCGATGAAAAACTGTTTTTT. Translating gives CASNTGVIDEKLFF.

The chain couples TRBV12-3 or TRBV12-4 to TRBJ2-3; D is possibly TRBD2 (5 bases). There are 16 residues in the CDR3. Between the trimmed V and J ends, which lost 3 bases and 2 bases, there was a span of 15 bases. The CDR3 sequence: CASSFVRGGITDTQYF. The CDR3 nucleotides read TGTGCCAGCAGTTTTGTCCGTGGAGGAATCACAGATACGCAGTATTTT.

The chain combines TRBV5-5 with TRBJ1-2, with 8 positions matching TRBD1. CDR3 size: 15 residues. CDR1 is SGHKS and CDR2 is YYEKEE in the germline V gene (reference sequence). V lost 0 bases, J lost 8 bases, and 9 bases stayed unmatched. The DNA of the CDR3 is TGTGCCAGCAGCTTGGCCTTCTGGACAGGGAACGGCTACACCTTC. Translating it yields CASSLAFWTGNGYTF.

This clonotype has just a few counts. J is TRBJ2-7 and V is TRBV2, with 7 positions matching TRBD1. The CDR3 runs to 15 residues. Germline CDR1 reads SNHLY; CDR2 reads FYNNEI. V shed 7 bases and J 1 base; nucleotides not matched to a gene: 10. The CDR3 DNA follows: TGTGCCAGCAACGACAGGGACGTAGGGTCCTACGAGCAGTACTTC. It translates to CASNDRDVGSYEQYF.

For this clonotype: A read error may produce the germline difference seen at one junction end. The chain links TRBV12-3 or TRBV12-4 to TRBJ2-3, with a tentative D call TRBD2 (6 bases). The CDR3 contains 15 residues. The CDR3 DNA is TGTGCCAGCATCTTGGGCGGGGCGTACACAGATGCGCAGTATTTT. Its protein product is CASILGGAYTDAQYF.

V usage is TRBV6-5 and J usage is TRBJ2-2; 7 nucleotides match TRBD2. This CDR3 has 15 residues. Germline-derived CDR1 and CDR2 are MNHEY and SVGAGI. J lost 2 bases, V lost 6 bases, and 6 bases had no gene match. The CDR3 DNA is TGTGCCAGCAGGCAAGCGGGAACAAACACCGGGGAGCTGTTTTTT. Its protein is CASRQAGTNTGELFF.

This clonotype was found many times. The chain is built from TRBV29-1 and TRBJ2-2, with 7 bases fitting TRBD1. This CDR3 comprises 15 residues. V dropped 4 bases and J dropped 5; count of bases not matched to a gene: 10. The germline V gene encodes CDR1 SQVTM and CDR2 ANQGSEA. CDR3 amino acids: CSVGRQGRGTGELFF. The CDR3 bases are TGCAGCGTTGGCCGACAGGGTAGGGGGACCGGGGAGCTGTTTTTT.

The chain joins TRBV7-9 to TRBJ2-3; no clear D gene. Germline CDR1 is SEHNR and CDR2 is FQNEAQ (reference sequence). The CDR3 has 11 amino acids. V shed 5 bases and J shed 6 bases, with 6 bases lying between them. In nucleotides, the CDR3 is TGTGCCAGCAGCGTCCCGGATACGCAGTATTTT. It yields the protein CASSVPDTQYF. The complete variable domain, with remaining parts taken from reference TRBV7-9 and TRBJ2-3, reads DTGVSQNPRHKITKRGQNVTFRCDPISEHNRLYWYRQTLGQGPEFLTYFQNEAQLEKSRLLSDRFSAERPKGSFSTLEIQRTEQGDSAMYLCASSVPDTQYFGPGTRLTVL.

In this sample, this clonotype turned up many times. The gene calls are TRBV12-3 or TRBV12-4 and TRBJ2-5; 7 bases line up with TRBD2. With the DNA end fitting TRBJ2-1 better, the J assignment may be wrong. The CDR3 loop spans 16 amino acids. This CDR3 reads CATHPGGSLTYNEQFF. The CDR3 region has the DNA TGTGCCACCCATCCGGGGGGATCACTTACCTACAATGAGCAGTTCTTC.

This clonotype was observed at least ten times. The J gene is TRBJ1-6, the V gene TRBV7-2; 8 positions agree with TRBD1. V shed 1 base and J 7 bases; nucleotides not matched to a gene: 3. The CDR3 runs 15 residues. The germline gives CDR1 SGHTA, CDR2 FQGNSA. As DNA, the CDR3 is TGTGCCAGCAGCTTAGAAGGACAGGGCAATTCACCCCTCCACTTT. Amino acid sequence: CASSLEGQGNSPLHF.

This chain joins TRBV30 and TRBJ2-7; D is undetermined. Trimming pared 1 base from V and 1 base from J, leaving 11 bases between. The CDR3 totals 14 residues. In germline, CDR1 is GTSNPN, CDR2 SVGIG (reference sequence). The CDR3 spells CAWSAQVGSYEQYF. The CDR3 DNA sequence: TGTGCCTGGAGTGCTCAGGTAGGATCCTACGAGCAGTACTTC.